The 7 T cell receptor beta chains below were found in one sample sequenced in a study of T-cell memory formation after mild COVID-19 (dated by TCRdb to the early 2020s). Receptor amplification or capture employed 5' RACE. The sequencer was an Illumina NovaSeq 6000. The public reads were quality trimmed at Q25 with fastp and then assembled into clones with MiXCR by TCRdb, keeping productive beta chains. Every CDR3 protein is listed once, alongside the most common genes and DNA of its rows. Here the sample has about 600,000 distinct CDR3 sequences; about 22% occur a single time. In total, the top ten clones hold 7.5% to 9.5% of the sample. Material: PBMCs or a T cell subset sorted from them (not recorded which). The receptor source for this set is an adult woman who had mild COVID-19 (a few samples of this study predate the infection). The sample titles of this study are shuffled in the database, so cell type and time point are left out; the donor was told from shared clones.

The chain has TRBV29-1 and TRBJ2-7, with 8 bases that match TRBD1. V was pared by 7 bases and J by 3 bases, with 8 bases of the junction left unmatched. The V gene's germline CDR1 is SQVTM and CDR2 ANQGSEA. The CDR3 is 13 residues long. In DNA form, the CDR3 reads TGCAGCGCCCTGACAGGGGAAGACTACGAGCAGTACTTC. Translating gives CSALTGEDYEQYF.

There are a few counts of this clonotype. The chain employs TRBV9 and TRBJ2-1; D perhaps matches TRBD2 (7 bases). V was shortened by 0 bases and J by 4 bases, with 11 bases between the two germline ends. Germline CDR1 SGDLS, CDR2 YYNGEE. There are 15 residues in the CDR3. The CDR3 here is CASSVDGGPYNEQFF. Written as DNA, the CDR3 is TGTGCCAGCAGCGTAGACGGGGGGCCTTACAATGAGCAGTTCTTC.

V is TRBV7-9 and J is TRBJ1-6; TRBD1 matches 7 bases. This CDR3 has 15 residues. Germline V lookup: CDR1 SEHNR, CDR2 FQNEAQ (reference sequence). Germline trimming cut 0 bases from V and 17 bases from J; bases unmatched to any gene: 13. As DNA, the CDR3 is TGTGCCAGCAGCTTAGCGGGTCGGGACAGTCCAGACGTCCACTTT. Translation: CASSLAGRDSPDVHF. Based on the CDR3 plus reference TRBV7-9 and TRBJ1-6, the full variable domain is DTGVSQNPRHKITKRGQNVTFRCDPISEHNRLYWYRQTLGQGPEFLTYFQNEAQLEKSRLLSDRFSAERPKGSFSTLEIQRTEQGDSAMYLCASSLAGRDSPDVHFGNGTRLTVT.

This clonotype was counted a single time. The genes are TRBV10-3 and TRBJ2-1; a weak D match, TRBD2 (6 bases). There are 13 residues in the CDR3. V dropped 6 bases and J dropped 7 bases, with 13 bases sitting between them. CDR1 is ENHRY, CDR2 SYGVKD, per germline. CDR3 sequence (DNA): TGTGCCATCAGGGAGGGTAGCGGAAATGAGCAGTTCTTC. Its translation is CAIREGSGNEQFF.

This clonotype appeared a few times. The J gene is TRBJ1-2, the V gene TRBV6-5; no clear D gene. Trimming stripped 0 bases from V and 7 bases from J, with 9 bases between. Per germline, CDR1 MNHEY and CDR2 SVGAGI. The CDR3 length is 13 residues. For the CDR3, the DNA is TGTGCCAGCAGTTACTCACGGGTCTCTGGCTACACCTTC. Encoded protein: CASSYSRVSGYTF.

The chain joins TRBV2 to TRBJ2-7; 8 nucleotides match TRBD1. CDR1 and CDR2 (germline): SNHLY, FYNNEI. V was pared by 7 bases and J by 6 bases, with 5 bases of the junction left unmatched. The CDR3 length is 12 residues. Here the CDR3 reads CASKTDRAEQYF. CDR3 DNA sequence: TGTGCCAGCAAAACGGACAGGGCCGAGCAGTACTTC.

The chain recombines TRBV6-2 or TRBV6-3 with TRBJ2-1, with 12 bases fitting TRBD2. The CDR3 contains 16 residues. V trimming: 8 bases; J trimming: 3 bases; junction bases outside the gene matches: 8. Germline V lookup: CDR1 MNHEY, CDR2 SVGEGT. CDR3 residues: CASCPLAGGDYNEQFF. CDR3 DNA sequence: TGTGCCAGCTGTCCCCTAGCGGGGGGGGACTACAATGAGCAGTTCTTC.